This T cell receptor beta chain is from a study of vaccination effects on CD4 cells after COVID-19. Background on the study: Vaccination of participants consisted of two doses of either the BNT162b2 or mRNA-1273 vaccine. Findings of the study overall: Substantial clonal contraction characterized both infection- and vaccine-induced clones late after vaccination.

In the case of this clone: What it binds is not known.

The data were produced by immunoSEQ multiplex PCR, yet TCRdb's version contains in-frame clones alone and is incomplete. The table has roughly 20,000 clones, around 68% seen once. The CDR3 is 13 residues long. V dropped 0 bases and J dropped 8 bases, with 8 bases sitting between them. ViraFEST expansion of antigen-specific CD4+ T cells with viral peptide pools preceded sequencing. A 10-day culture period preceded the isolation of CD4+ T cells. Previously uninfected by SARS-CoV-2, the vaccine recipients also showed negative nucleocapsid antibodies. PBMC were cultured at fewer than 2.5 million per well with roughly 10 IU/ml IL-2 and about 9.4 ug/ml peptides. It was on days 3 and 7 that half the medium was replaced with IL-2 medium.

The rearrangement uses TRBV12-3 or TRBV12-4 and TRBJ2-1; unclear D gene. The material sequenced was CD4+ T cells from PBMCs cultured with HCoV-NL63 spike peptides, taken before COVID-19 vaccination. The source of this sequence is a human donor who received a COVID-19 vaccine. CDR3 coding DNA: TGTGCCAGCAGTTTAGCGCCGGCTGATGAGCAGTTCTTC. It translates to CASSLAPADEQFF.